A selection of T cell receptor beta chains follows, all from one sample in a study of shared T cell receptors in the human thymus. The method was immunoSEQ multiplex PCR; TCRdb's version includes in-frame clones alone and lacks a portion of them. The sample has 720,000 or so clones; 80% to 90% are singletons. This same sample was also part of a study on human thymus T cells.

Sequencing was performed on thymocytes. Source of these receptors: a girl in the first two years of life with a congenital heart defect. CDR3s include the opening cysteine and the closing phenylalanine or tryptophan. Fields, in order: J gene, V gene, CDR3 protein.

TRBJ1-2 TRBV18 CASSPSSPDRGPLYGYTF
TRBJ1-5 TRBV28 CASSLAGGWNQPQHF
TRBJ2-1 TRBV19 CASNLLGKVNRDEQFF
TRBJ1-1 TRBV4-1 CASSQVPLNTEAFF
TRBJ2-4 TRBV7-6 CASSLGGGAPAKNIQYF
TRBJ2-4 TRBV7-9 CASTYREAKNIQYF
TRBJ2-5 TRBV6-1 CASRERGRETQYF
TRBJ1-4 TRBV2 CARLEGEKLFF
TRBJ1-5 TRBV18 CASSTAGFQNQPQHF
TRBJ2-7 TRBV2 CASGISSGESYEQYF
TRBJ1-6 TRBV6-1 CATRDREEGSPLHF
TRBJ1-2 TRBV5-6 CASSLGLSNYGYTF
TRBJ1-2 TRBV9 CASSVVDKLYGYTF
TRBJ1-5 TRBV4-1 CASSQDTGQINQPQHF
TRBJ2-3 TRBV14 CASSQEGRSSDTQYF
TRBJ1-6 TRBV4-1 CASSQDTRQGTGYNSPLHF
TRBJ2-1 TRBV7-9 CASSSSGGYNEQFF
TRBJ1-2 TRBV6-6 CASSKTGDGYTF
TRBJ1-2 TRBV5-1 CASSRGQGDGYTF
TRBJ1-2 TRBV5-1 CASSLGTGGYRDYGYTF
TRBJ2-7 TRBV15 CATTRDSSYEQYF
TRBJ2-3 TRBV5-1 CASSPGQGGDTQYF
TRBJ2-5 TRBV11-2 CASSPGGGKANGEETQYF
TRBJ2-3 TRBV5-6 CASSLKPTGRPTDTQYF
TRBJ2-7 TRBV6-1 CAATPGHPYEQYF
TRBJ1-1 TRBV12-5 CASGLVREGGTEAFF
TRBJ1-1 TRBV7-6 CASSLVIAGSEAFF
TRBJ1-5 TRBV19 CASSIAGQYSNQPQHF
TRBJ1-1 TRBV6-6 CASSYSGGREVTEAFF
TRBJ1-3 TRBV2 CASSEVPDRDGNTIYF
TRBJ1-2 TRBV19 CASSIGRRGHGYTF